This T cell receptor beta chain was obtained from a study of T cell changes during pregnancy in multiple sclerosis. Libraries were prepared by immunoSEQ multiplex PCR; TCRdb keeps only in-frame clonotypes and omits some of them. The sample lists 40,000 to 50,000 clones; about 91% were seen once. The CDR3 sequence is 14 residues long. Unmatched junction bases numbered 1, after V lost 2 bases and J lost 0 bases. Germline loops: CDR1 MNHEY, CDR2 SVGAGI. The source is a female donor in good health, enrolled as a control in a pregnancy study. V usage is TRBV6-5 and J usage is TRBJ2-7, with 7 positions matching TRBD2. The input for sequencing was CD4+ T cells from peripheral blood mononuclear cells, taken after pregnancy. The CDR3 nucleotides read TGTGCCAGCAGTTACGGGGGGGGCTCCTACGAGCAGTACTTC. Translating gives CASSYGGGSYEQYF.